This record looks at one T cell receptor beta chain sequence and its context. Each CDR3 protein is one row after TCRdb ran MiXCR on the RACE reads. The sample records 280,000 or so distinct CDR3 sequences, around 7% being singletons. The sample originates from a study of human T cells and chemical hapten exposure. About the research overall: Alopecia areata, totalis or universalis affected patients, mainly female.

Indicated time point: pre-sensitization, week 0. Treatment defined: therapeutic diphenylcyclopropenone sensitization with weekly scalp DPC. This clonotype originated in a man between 18 and 35 years old with alopecia areata. Some clones in this sample may be carry-over from other donors' samples. Sample: whole blood, taken in connection with sensitization to the hapten diphenylcyclopropenone (DPC).

In nucleotides, the CDR3 is TGTGCCAGCAGCGTAGGACAGAGGGAGTACTATGGCTACACCTTC. This gives the protein CASSVGQREYYGYTF. The chain links TRBV9 to TRBJ1-2; a weak D match, TRBD1 (5 bases). The CDR3 consists of 15 residues. Trimming cost V 0 bases and J 3 bases, with 12 bases left between them. Germline V lookup: CDR1 SGDLS, CDR2 YYNGEE.